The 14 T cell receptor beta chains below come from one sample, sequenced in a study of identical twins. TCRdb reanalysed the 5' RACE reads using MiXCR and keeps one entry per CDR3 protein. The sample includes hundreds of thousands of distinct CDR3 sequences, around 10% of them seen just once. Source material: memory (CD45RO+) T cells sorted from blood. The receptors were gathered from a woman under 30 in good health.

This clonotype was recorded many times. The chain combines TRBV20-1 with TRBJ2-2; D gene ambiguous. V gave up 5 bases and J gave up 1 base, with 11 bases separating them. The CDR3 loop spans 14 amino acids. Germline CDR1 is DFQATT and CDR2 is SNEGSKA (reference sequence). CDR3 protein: CSASWSLNTGELFF. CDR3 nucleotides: TGCAGTGCTTCTTGGTCTTTGAACACCGGGGAGCTGTTTTTT.

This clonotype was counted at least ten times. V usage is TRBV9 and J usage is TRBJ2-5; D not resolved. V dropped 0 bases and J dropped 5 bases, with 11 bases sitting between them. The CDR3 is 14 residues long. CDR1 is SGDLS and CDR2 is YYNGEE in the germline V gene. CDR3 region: CASSVGQGWETQYF. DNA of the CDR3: TGTGCCAGCAGCGTAGGACAAGGCTGGGAGACCCAGTACTTC.

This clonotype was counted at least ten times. CDR3 sequence: CASSLTSTGWNQPQHF. CDR3 DNA: TGTGCCAGCAGTTTAACCTCGACAGGGTGGAATCAGCCCCAGCATTTT. This chain connects TRBV12-3 or TRBV12-4 to TRBJ1-5, with TRBD1 matching over 7 bases. V shed 2 bases, J shed 4 bases, and the junction held 8 bases outside the gene matches. The CDR3 sequence is 16 residues long.

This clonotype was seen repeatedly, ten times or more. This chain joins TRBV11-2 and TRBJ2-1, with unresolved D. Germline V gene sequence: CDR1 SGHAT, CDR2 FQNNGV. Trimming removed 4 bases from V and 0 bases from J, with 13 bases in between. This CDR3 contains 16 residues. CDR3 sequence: CASSSTAAASYNEQFF. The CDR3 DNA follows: TGTGCCAGCAGCTCAACGGCCGCGGCCTCCTACAATGAGCAGTTCTTC.

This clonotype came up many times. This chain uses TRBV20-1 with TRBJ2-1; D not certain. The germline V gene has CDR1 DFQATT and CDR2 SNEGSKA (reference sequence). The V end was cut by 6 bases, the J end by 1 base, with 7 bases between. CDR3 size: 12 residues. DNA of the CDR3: TGCAGTGCCGCCATTTCCTACAATGAGCAGTTCTTC. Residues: CSAAISYNEQFF.

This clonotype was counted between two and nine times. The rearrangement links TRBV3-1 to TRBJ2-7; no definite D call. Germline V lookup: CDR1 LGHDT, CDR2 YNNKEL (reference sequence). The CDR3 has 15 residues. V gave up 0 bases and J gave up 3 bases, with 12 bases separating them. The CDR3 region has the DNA TGTGCCAGCAGCCAAGAACACAGATTGGTCTACGAGCAGTACTTC. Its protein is CASSQEHRLVYEQYF.

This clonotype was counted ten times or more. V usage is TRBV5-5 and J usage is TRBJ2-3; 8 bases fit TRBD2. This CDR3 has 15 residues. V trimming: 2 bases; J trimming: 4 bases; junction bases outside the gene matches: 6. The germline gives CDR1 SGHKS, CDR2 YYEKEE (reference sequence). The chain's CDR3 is CASSLFAGGPDTQYF. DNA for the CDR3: TGTGCCAGCAGCTTATTCGCGGGGGGCCCAGATACGCAGTATTTT. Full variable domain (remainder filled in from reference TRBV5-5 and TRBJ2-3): DAGVTQSPTHLIKTRGQQVTLRCSPISGHKSVSWYQQVLGQGPQFIFQYYEKEERGRGNFPDRFSARQFPNYSSELNVNALLLGDSALYLCASSLFAGGPDTQYFGPGTRLTVL.

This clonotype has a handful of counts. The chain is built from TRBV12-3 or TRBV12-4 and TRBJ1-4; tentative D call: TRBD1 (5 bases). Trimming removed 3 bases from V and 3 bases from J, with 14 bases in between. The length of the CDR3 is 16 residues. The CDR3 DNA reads TGTGCCAGCAGTTTGGGACCCCAAGGCGCTAATGAAAAACTGTTTTTT. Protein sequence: CASSLGPQGANEKLFF.

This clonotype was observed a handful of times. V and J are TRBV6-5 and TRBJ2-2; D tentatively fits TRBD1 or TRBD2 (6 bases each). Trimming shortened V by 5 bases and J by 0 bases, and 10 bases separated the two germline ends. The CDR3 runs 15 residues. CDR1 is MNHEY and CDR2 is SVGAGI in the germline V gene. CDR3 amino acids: CASSTGTSNTGELFF. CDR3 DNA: TGTGCCAGCAGTACAGGGACTTCGAACACCGGGGAGCTGTTTTTT.

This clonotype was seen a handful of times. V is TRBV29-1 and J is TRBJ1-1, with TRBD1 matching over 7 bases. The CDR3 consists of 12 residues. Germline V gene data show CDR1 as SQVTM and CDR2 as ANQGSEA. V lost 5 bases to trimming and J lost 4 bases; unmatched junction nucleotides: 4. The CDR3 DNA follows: TGCAGCGTTTGGGGACAGCGCACTGAAGCTTTCTTT. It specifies CSVWGQRTEAFF. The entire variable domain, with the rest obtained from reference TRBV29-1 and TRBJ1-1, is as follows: SAVISQKPSRDICQRGTSLTIQCQVDSQVTMMFWYRQQPGQSLTLIATANQGSEATYESGFVIDKFPISRPNLTFSTLTVSNMSPEDSSIYLCSVWGQRTEAFFGQGTRLTVV.

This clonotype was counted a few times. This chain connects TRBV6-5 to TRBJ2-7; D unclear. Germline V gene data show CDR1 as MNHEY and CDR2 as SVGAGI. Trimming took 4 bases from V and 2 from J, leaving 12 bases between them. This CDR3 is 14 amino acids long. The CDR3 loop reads CASSLGILAYEQYF. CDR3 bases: TGTGCCAGCAGTTTAGGGATCCTAGCCTACGAGCAGTACTTC.

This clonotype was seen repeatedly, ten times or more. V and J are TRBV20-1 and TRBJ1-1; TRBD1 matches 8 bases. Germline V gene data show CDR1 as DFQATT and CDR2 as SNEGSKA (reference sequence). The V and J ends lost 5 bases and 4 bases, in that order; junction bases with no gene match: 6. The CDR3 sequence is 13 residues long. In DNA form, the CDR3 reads TGCAGTGCTGCGACAGGGGCGCCCACTGAAGCTTTCTTT. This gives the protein CSAATGAPTEAFF.

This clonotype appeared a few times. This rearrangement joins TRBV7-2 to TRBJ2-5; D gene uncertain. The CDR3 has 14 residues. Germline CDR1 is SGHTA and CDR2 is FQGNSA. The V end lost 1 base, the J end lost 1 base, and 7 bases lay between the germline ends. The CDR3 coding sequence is TGTGCCAGCAGCTTAGAGCCGGGCCAAGAGACCCAGTACTTC. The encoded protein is CASSLEPGQETQYF.

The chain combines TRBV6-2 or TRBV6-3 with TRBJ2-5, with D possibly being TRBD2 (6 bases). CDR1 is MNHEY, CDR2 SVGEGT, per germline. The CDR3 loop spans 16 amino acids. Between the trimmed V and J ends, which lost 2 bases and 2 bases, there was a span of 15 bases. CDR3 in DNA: TGTGCCAGCAGTTACCCCACGGGCCGGGAGCAAGAGACCCAGTACTTC. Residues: CASSYPTGREQETQYF.